The next 18 T cell receptor beta chains were all read from a single sample in a study of healthy donors' naive CD4 and CD8 T cells. TCR libraries were built from around 0.45 ug of total RNA by linear amplification. TCRdb used MiXCR to reprocess the reads, holding one entry per CDR3 protein. This table has roughly 200,000 distinct CDR3 sequences, around 70% appearing once. Source material: naive CD4+ and CD8+ T cells sorted from blood, pooled from several donors. The receptors here all came from a pool of human donors in good health; the sample pools cells from several healthy donors.

This clonotype occurred a few times. V gene TRBV20-1 combines with J gene TRBJ2-7; no firm D call. Germline V gives CDR1 DFQATT, CDR2 SNEGSKA (reference sequence). The CDR3 runs to 13 residues. The V and J ends lost 1 base and 6 bases respectively, with 13 bases between them. CDR3 coding DNA: TGCAGTGCTAGAGTACCTGAGCTCGGCGAGCAGTACTTC. Amino acids: CSARVPELGEQYF.

V is TRBV6-5 and J is TRBJ1-3, with D uncertain. This CDR3 contains 13 residues. V lost 6 bases and J lost 2, with 8 bases in between. Germline assignment: CDR1 MNHEY and CDR2 SVGAGI. The CDR3 bases are TGTGCCAGCAGCGAGGGTGCTGGAAACACCATATATTTT. It is translated as CASSEGAGNTIYF.

The chain couples TRBV30 to TRBJ2-1, with TRBD2 matching 8 bases. Germline assignment: CDR1 GTSNPN and CDR2 SVGIG (reference sequence). The CDR3 has 17 amino acids. J was trimmed by 7 bases and V by 4 bases; bases with no gene match: 18. As DNA, the CDR3 is TGTGCCTGGAATGGGGCAGTTTCGAGCGGGAGTCAGAATGAGCAGTTCTTC. Its translation is CAWNGAVSSGSQNEQFF.

This clonotype appeared a few times. The chain carries TRBV6-2 or TRBV6-3 and TRBJ2-7; D possibly matches TRBD1 or TRBD2 (6 bases each). The CDR3 consists of 15 residues. Trimming cost V 2 bases and J 5 bases, with 16 bases left between them. Germline-derived CDR1 and CDR2 are MNHEY and SVGEGT. The CDR3, as DNA: TGTGCCAGCAGTTACCCCCGGTGGGGGGCGAACGAGCAGTACTTC. Its translation is CASSYPRWGANEQYF.

The chain is built from TRBV6-6 and TRBJ1-2; D is ambiguous. Germline CDR1 MNHNY, CDR2 SVGAGI (reference sequence). Trimming left V 4 bases short and J 7 bases short, with 7 bases between. This CDR3 is built from 11 residues. CDR3 DNA: TGTGCCAGCAGTTCGCGGGGTGGCTACACCTTC. Its protein product is CASSSRGGYTF.

The V and J genes are TRBV7-2 and TRBJ1-2; no firm D call. The CDR3 totals 14 residues. Trimming shortened V by 5 bases and J by 4 bases, and 14 bases separated the two germline ends. CDR1 is SGHTA, CDR2 FQGNSA, per germline. As DNA, the CDR3 is TGTGCCAGCAGCGTCGAACCTAGTAGCTATGGCTACACCTTC. Protein sequence: CASSVEPSSYGYTF.

The V call is TRBV27, the J call TRBJ2-3, with D possibly TRBD2 on 5 matching bases. V was trimmed by 3 bases and J by 6 bases, leaving 13 bases between them. The CDR3 covers 14 residues. The germline V gene has CDR1 MNHEY and CDR2 SMNVEV (reference sequence). The CDR3: CASSLGGRGDTQYF. CDR3 DNA sequence: TGTGCCAGCAGTTTGGGTGGCCGAGGGGATACGCAGTATTTT.

This clonotype appeared once. The V call is TRBV29-1, the J call TRBJ2-7; 8 bases match TRBD1. V was clipped by 5 bases and J by 6 bases; unmatched bases: 15. The CDR3 covers 15 residues. The germline gives CDR1 SQVTM, CDR2 ANQGSEA. The CDR3 loop reads CSVSETGESAVEQYF. The CDR3 DNA reads TGCAGCGTTTCCGAGACAGGGGAATCGGCCGTCGAGCAGTACTTC.

V gene TRBV11-2 combines with J gene TRBJ2-7; unclear D gene. V lost 3 bases, J lost 0 bases, and 9 bases lay in between. The CDR3 totals 14 residues. Germline assignment: CDR1 SGHAT and CDR2 FQNNGV. CDR3: CASSFTSASYEQYF. CDR3 DNA: TGTGCCAGCAGCTTTACCTCGGCCTCCTACGAGCAGTACTTC.

V usage is TRBV19 and J usage is TRBJ1-5; no firm D call. V lost 2 bases, J lost 0 bases, and 8 bases lay in between. Germline CDR1 reads LNHDA; CDR2 reads SQIVND (reference sequence). The CDR3 has 15 residues. The CDR3 loop is CASSIRLYSNQPQHF. CDR3 coding DNA: TGTGCCAGTAGTATAAGGCTGTATAGCAATCAGCCCCAGCATTTT.

The chain couples TRBV7-6 to TRBJ2-7; TRBD2 aligns across 12 bases. Germline V gives CDR1 SGHVS, CDR2 FNYEAQ. J was trimmed by 3 bases and V by 1 base; bases with no gene match: 4. This CDR3 is 16 amino acids long. The CDR3 DNA is TGTGCCAGCAGCTTAGGGAGGGGACTAGCGGGCTACGAGCAGTACTTC. Translation: CASSLGRGLAGYEQYF. Full variable domain (missing parts from reference TRBV7-6 and TRBJ2-7): GAGVSQSPRYKVTKRGQDVALRCDPISGHVSLYWYRQALGQGPEFLTYFNYEAQQDKSGLPNDRFSAERPEGSISTLTIQRTEQRDSAMYRCASSLGRGLAGYEQYFGPGTRLTVT.

V gene TRBV29-1 combines with J gene TRBJ2-5; maybe TRBD1 (5 bases). This CDR3 spans 12 amino acids. Per the germline V gene, CDR1 is SQVTM and CDR2 is ANQGSEA. Trimming left V 7 bases short and J 1 base short, with 10 bases between. CDR3 in amino acids: CSASQGQETQYF. The DNA for the CDR3 is TGCAGCGCCTCCCAGGGCCAAGAGACCCAGTACTTC. Full variable domain (remainder filled in from reference TRBV29-1 and TRBJ2-5): SAVISQKPSRDICQRGTSLTIQCQVDSQVTMMFWYRQQPGQSLTLIATANQGSEATYESGFVIDKFPISRPNLTFSTLTVSNMSPEDSSIYLCSASQGQETQYFGPGTRLLVL.

This chain joins TRBV11-1 and TRBJ2-1; 12 bases are a match to TRBD2. V lost 3 bases, J lost 4 bases, and 7 bases stayed unmatched. Germline CDR1 and CDR2: SGHAT and FQDESV (reference sequence). There are 17 residues in the CDR3. As DNA, the CDR3 is TGTGCCAGCAGCTTTGGGACTAGCGGGCCAATATACAATGAGCAGTTCTTC. This encodes CASSFGTSGPIYNEQFF.

This CDR3 is CASSQGLYGTSGATDTQYF. The CDR3 DNA is TGTGCCAGCAGCCAAGGCTTGTACGGGACTAGCGGGGCTACAGATACGCAGTATTTT. The chain is built from TRBV4-2 and TRBJ2-3; 13 nucleotides line up with TRBD2. CDR1 is LGHNA and CDR2 is YNFKEQ in the germline V gene. The trim removed 1 base at V and 3 bases at J, leaving 10 bases unmatched. This CDR3 has 19 residues.

This clonotype was recorded once. The chain employs TRBV19 and TRBJ2-1, with D hard to call. The CDR3 length is 15 residues. Per germline, CDR1 LNHDA and CDR2 SQIVND (reference sequence). V was pared by 3 bases and J by 2 bases, with 11 bases between. CDR3 region: CASSIGSLAYNEQFF. The CDR3 bases are TGTGCCAGTAGTATCGGCAGCCTAGCCTACAATGAGCAGTTCTTC.

The V gene is TRBV10-3, the J gene TRBJ2-5; D is perhaps TRBD1 or TRBD2 (5 bases each). Germline CDR1 ENHRY, CDR2 SYGVKD. The length of the CDR3 is 16 residues. Deletions cut 8 bases from V and 4 bases from J, with 23 bases between. The CDR3: CAIRPEGRGRRETQYF. The CDR3 DNA reads TGTGCCATCCGTCCCGAGGGGCGAGGGCGGAGAGAGACCCAGTACTTC.

J is TRBJ2-1 and V is TRBV29-1, with D possibly being TRBD2 (8 bases). Per the germline V gene, CDR1 is SQVTM and CDR2 is ANQGSEA. V was trimmed by 3 bases and J by 2 bases, leaving 14 bases between them. CDR3 size: 15 residues. The CDR3 nucleotides are TGCAGCGTTGAGACAGGGCGGGAGGCCTACAATGAGCAGTTCTTC. Translated, it gives CSVETGREAYNEQFF.

The chain joins TRBV27 to TRBJ2-2, with D possibly matching TRBD1 (6 bases). There are 14 residues in the CDR3. Trimming took off 3 bases at V and 6 bases at J, with 11 bases between the two ends. The germline CDR1 and CDR2 sequences are MNHEY and SMNVEV (reference sequence). CDR3 sequence reads: CASSLRRGSGELFF. Written as DNA, the CDR3 is TGTGCCAGCAGTTTGCGCAGGGGCTCCGGGGAGCTGTTTTTT.